These 24 T cell receptor beta chains originate from one sample sequenced in a study of CD8 T cells in ankylosing spondylitis. Each CDR3 protein is one row after TCRdb ran MiXCR on the 5' RACE reads. The sample lists 35,000 to 50,000 distinct CDR3 sequences; about 4.2% were seen once. Sequencing was performed on blood, either unsorted or a sorted T cell fraction (not recorded which). All receptors derive from a female donor with ankylosing spondylitis or in good health (not recorded which).

This clonotype was detected many times. CDR3 nucleotides: TGTGCCAGCAGCGTAGGTACGACAGATACGCAGTATTTT. Translating gives CASSVGTTDTQYF. The rearrangement uses TRBV9 and TRBJ2-3; D uncertain. Per the germline V gene, CDR1 is SGDLS and CDR2 is YYNGEE. V was clipped by 0 bases and J by 3 bases, with 5 bases between them. The CDR3 is made up of 13 amino acids.

This clonotype was seen ten or more times. The V call is TRBV21-1, the J call TRBJ1-1; TRBD1 is the table's D call and was not checked against the DNA. TRBV21-1 corresponds to a pseudogene. This CDR3 is 17 amino acids long. This chain's CDR3 is CASSKESGGGWGTEAFF. The CDR3 DNA reads TGTGCCAGCAGCAAAGAGTCAGGGGGCGGATGGGGCACTGAAGCTTTCTTT.

This clonotype has a count of ten or more. CDR3 coding DNA: TGTGCCAGCAGCGCGGACAGGGACACTGAAGCTTTCTTT. This encodes CASSADRDTEAFF. This chain joins TRBV9 and TRBJ1-1; TRBD1 matches at 8 bases. The CDR3 runs 13 residues. Germline V gives CDR1 SGDLS, CDR2 YYNGEE. Trimming cost V 3 bases and J 3 bases; bases outside gene matches: 1.

This clonotype has ten or more counts. This chain uses TRBV9 with TRBJ2-5; 11 bases map to TRBD2. V lost 2 bases and J lost 5; bases outside the gene matches: 8. Germline V gives CDR1 SGDLS, CDR2 YYNGEE. The CDR3 covers 16 residues. The CDR3 reads CASSVGSGGASETQYF. CDR3 in DNA: TGTGCCAGCAGCGTTGGTAGCGGGGGGGCCTCGGAGACCCAGTACTTC.

At least ten counts were recorded for this clonotype. J is TRBJ1-2 and V is TRBV9, with D tentatively TRBD1 (6 bases). There are 17 residues in the CDR3. V lost 2 bases and J 6 bases, leaving 23 bases between the germline ends. Germline lookup yields CDR1 SGDLS and CDR2 YYNGEE. The CDR3 bases are TGTGCCAGCAGCGTCCGCCCCTCCCAACAGGGTACGGATGGCTACACCTTC. This codes for CASSVRPSQQGTDGYTF. The complete variable domain, with remaining parts taken from reference TRBV9 and TRBJ1-2, reads DSGVTQTPKHLITATGQRVTLRCSPRSGDLSVYWYQQSLDQGLQFLIQYYNGEERAKGNILERFSAQQFPDLHSELNLSSLELGDSALYFCASSVRPSQQGTDGYTFGSGTRLTVV.

This clonotype was observed at least ten times. The rearrangement joins TRBV9 to TRBJ2-1; 7 nucleotides match TRBD1. There are 13 residues in the CDR3. The germline gives CDR1 SGDLS, CDR2 YYNGEE. V shed 4 bases and J 5 bases; nucleotides not matched to a gene: 3. The CDR3 nucleotides are TGTGCCAGCAGCCCCACAGGGGACAATGAGCAGTTCTTC. As protein: CASSPTGDNEQFF.

The chain joins TRBV9 to TRBJ1-2, with 9 bases lining up with TRBD1. CDR3 length equals 15 residues. Per germline, CDR1 SGDLS and CDR2 YYNGEE. Germline trimming cut 4 bases from V and 3 bases from J; bases unmatched to any gene: 7. In nucleotides, the CDR3 is TGTGCCAGCAGCTTAACCGGACAGGGGCACTATGGCTACACCTTC. Its translation is CASSLTGQGHYGYTF.

This clonotype was seen repeatedly, ten times or more. This rearrangement joins TRBV5-5 to TRBJ2-1; 8 nucleotides align to TRBD2. CDR1 is SGHKS, CDR2 YYEKEE, per germline (reference sequence). This CDR3 has 16 amino acids. Unmatched junction bases numbered 9, after V lost 3 bases and J lost 4 bases. The CDR3 DNA reads as TGTGCCAGCAGCTCGAAAGTGCGGGGGGCGTACAATGAGCAGTTCTTC. Translation gives CASSSKVRGAYNEQFF. Supplemented by reference TRBV5-5 and TRBJ2-1, the full variable domain reads DAGVTQSPTHLIKTRGQQVTLRCSPISGHKSVSWYQQVLGQGPQFIFQYYEKEERGRGNFPDRFSARQFPNYSSELNVNALLLGDSALYLCASSSKVRGAYNEQFFGPGTRLTVL.

In its sample, this clonotype was seen many times. J is TRBJ2-2 and V is TRBV9; D is unclear. V shed 4 bases and J shed 11 bases, with 12 bases lying between them. The CDR3 length is 12 residues. Germline lookup yields CDR1 SGDLS and CDR2 YYNGEE. The DNA for the CDR3 is TGTGCCAGCAGCCTAGTAGGACGCGAGCTGTTTTTT. This codes for CASSLVGRELFF.

This clonotype was counted ten times or more. The chain joins TRBV9 to TRBJ2-3; D uncertain. V lost 2 bases and J 3 bases, leaving 7 bases between the germline ends. This CDR3 contains 13 residues. In germline, CDR1 is SGDLS, CDR2 YYNGEE. The CDR3 nucleotides are TGTGCCAGCAGCGTGGTATTTACAGATACGCAGTATTTT. The encoded protein is CASSVVFTDTQYF.

V gene TRBV9 combines with J gene TRBJ2-1, with 11 bases fitting TRBD2. Trimming cost V 2 bases and J 5 bases; bases outside gene matches: 6. Germline assignment: CDR1 SGDLS and CDR2 YYNGEE. The CDR3 length is 16 residues. CDR3 bases: TGTGCCAGCAGCGTGGCAACTAGCGGGGGACACAATGAGCAGTTCTTC. Amino acid sequence: CASSVATSGGHNEQFF.

This clonotype was found many times. CDR3 amino acids: CASSNLSRSNQPQHF. CDR3 in DNA: TGTGCCAGCAGCAATCTATCCCGCAGCAATCAGCCCCAGCATTTT. This chain connects TRBV21-1 to TRBJ1-5. TRBV21-1 is labeled a pseudogene. This CDR3 contains 15 residues.

This clonotype has ten or more counts. The chain has TRBV9 and TRBJ2-1; 9 bases fit TRBD1. This CDR3 has 17 residues. Germline V lookup: CDR1 SGDLS, CDR2 YYNGEE. V gave up 3 bases and J gave up 2 bases; unmatched junction bases: 9. The CDR3 DNA follows: TGTGCCAGCAGCGCCCGATGGGACAGGGTGACCTACAATGAGCAGTTCTTC. Translated: CASSARWDRVTYNEQFF.

This clonotype was counted many times. CDR3 nucleotide sequence: TGTGCCAGCAGTATCTCAGGGTTAGATACGCAGTATTTT. As protein: CASSISGLDTQYF. V usage is TRBV9 and J usage is TRBJ2-3; TRBD1 is a possible D gene (5 bases). The germline V gene encodes CDR1 SGDLS and CDR2 YYNGEE. The ends were cut back, 5 bases at V and 5 bases at J, with 12 bases in the middle. CDR3 length: 13 amino acids. The full variable domain, rest sourced from reference TRBV9 and TRBJ2-3, is DSGVTQTPKHLITATGQRVTLRCSPRSGDLSVYWYQQSLDQGLQFLIQYYNGEERAKGNILERFSAQQFPDLHSELNLSSLELGDSALYFCASSISGLDTQYFGPGTRLTVL.

This clonotype was observed at least ten times. The chain is built from TRBV9 and TRBJ2-1, with 7 bases matching TRBD1. V dropped 6 bases and J dropped 5; count of bases not matched to a gene: 14. Germline CDR1 is SGDLS and CDR2 is YYNGEE. The CDR3 contains 16 residues. In nucleotides, the CDR3 is TGTGCCAGCACCAGTACCGGGACAGCTTACAACAATGAGCAGTTCTTC. Translation gives CASTSTGTAYNNEQFF.

This clonotype appeared many times. The chain carries TRBV9 and TRBJ2-7; D is uncertain. CDR1 and CDR2 (germline): SGDLS, YYNGEE. CDR3 length: 15 residues. V was shortened by 0 bases and J by 5 bases, with 15 bases between the two germline ends. The CDR3 region is CASSVGVGGRHEQYF. The CDR3 DNA sequence: TGTGCCAGCAGCGTAGGGGTGGGTGGTCGCCACGAGCAGTACTTC. Based on the CDR3 plus reference TRBV9 and TRBJ2-7, the full variable domain is DSGVTQTPKHLITATGQRVTLRCSPRSGDLSVYWYQQSLDQGLQFLIQYYNGEERAKGNILERFSAQQFPDLHSELNLSSLELGDSALYFCASSVGVGGRHEQYFGPGTRLTVT.

In this sample, this clonotype turned up many times. J is TRBJ2-3 and V is TRBV9; TRBD2 might be the D (5 bases). Germline loops: CDR1 SGDLS, CDR2 YYNGEE. The CDR3 extends over 14 amino acids. V lost 7 bases and J lost 3, with 15 bases in between. CDR3 bases: TGTGCCAGCTCTGCGGGTCTAGGTACAGATACGCAGTATTTT. Protein sequence: CASSAGLGTDTQYF.

This clonotype was detected ten times or more. The chain links TRBV9 to TRBJ1-3; 7 nucleotides match TRBD1. CDR3 length: 17 amino acids. Germline CDR1 SGDLS, CDR2 YYNGEE. J lost 0 bases, V lost 4 bases, and 10 bases had no gene match. Here the CDR3 DNA reads TGTGCCAGCAGCTTTTCGCGGGACAGTGTCTCTGGAAACACCATATATTTT. Protein: CASSFSRDSVSGNTIYF.

This clonotype occurred many times. The chain couples TRBV9 to TRBJ2-3; 9 bases map to TRBD2. Germline V lookup: CDR1 SGDLS, CDR2 YYNGEE. The V and J ends lost 5 bases and 6 bases, in that order; junction bases with no gene match: 10. The CDR3 contains 15 residues. CDR3 in DNA: TGTGCCAGCAGTTTTAGCGGGGGCCCGGGGGATACGCAGTATTTT. This translates into CASSFSGGPGDTQYF.

The sample holds a few counts of this clonotype. The J gene is TRBJ2-1, the V gene TRBV9; 10 nucleotides agree with TRBD1. J was trimmed by 3 bases and V by 0 bases; bases with no gene match: 3. This CDR3 is built from 16 residues. Looked up from germline, CDR1 is SGDLS and CDR2 is YYNGEE. The CDR3 nucleotides read TGTGCCAGCAGCGTAGGACAGGGGGCCAACTACAATGAGCAGTTCTTC. Its translation: CASSVGQGANYNEQFF. The variable domain in full, with the rest retrieved from reference TRBV9 and TRBJ2-1, is DSGVTQTPKHLITATGQRVTLRCSPRSGDLSVYWYQQSLDQGLQFLIQYYNGEERAKGNILERFSAQQFPDLHSELNLSSLELGDSALYFCASSVGQGANYNEQFFGPGTRLTVL.

The sample holds many counts of this clonotype. V gene TRBV9 combines with J gene TRBJ2-2, with 7 bases lining up with TRBD1. Germline V gene data show CDR1 as SGDLS and CDR2 as YYNGEE. Trimming at V came to 4 bases and at J to 1 base, leaving 4 bases not matched to a gene. This CDR3 is built from 15 residues. The CDR3 loop reads CASSLRTGNTGELFF. The DNA for the CDR3 is TGTGCCAGCAGCCTTAGGACAGGGAACACCGGGGAGCTGTTTTTT.

This clonotype showed up many times. The DNA of the CDR3 is TGTGCCAGCAGCGCCAGCTCTGTGGCCGGACGGTCTGGCTACACCTTC. Encoded protein: CASSASSVAGRSGYTF. The rearrangement joins TRBV9 to TRBJ1-2; D gene unclear. This CDR3 spans 16 amino acids. Trimming left V 3 bases short and J 7 bases short, with 22 bases between. CDR1 and CDR2 from the germline V gene are SGDLS and YYNGEE.

This clonotype has just a few counts. The chain has TRBV9 and TRBJ2-1; TRBD1 or TRBD2 may be the D gene (5 bases each). Germline V gene lookup returns CDR1 SGDLS and CDR2 YYNGEE. CDR3 length: 16 residues. Trimming pared 3 bases from V and 0 bases from J, leaving 13 bases between. CDR3 nucleotides: TGTGCCAGCAGCGCTTTGGCAGGGAGCTCCTACAATGAGCAGTTCTTC. Amino acids: CASSALAGSSYNEQFF.

At least ten counts were recorded for this clonotype. This chain uses TRBV9 with TRBJ1-6; maybe TRBD1 (5 bases). V was shortened by 3 bases and J by 7 bases, with 11 bases between the two germline ends. Germline V gene data show CDR1 as SGDLS and CDR2 as YYNGEE. This CDR3 contains 14 residues. CDR3 loop: CASSGDLGNSPLHF. CDR3 nucleotides: TGTGCCAGCAGCGGGGACCTTGGAAATTCACCCCTCCACTTT.